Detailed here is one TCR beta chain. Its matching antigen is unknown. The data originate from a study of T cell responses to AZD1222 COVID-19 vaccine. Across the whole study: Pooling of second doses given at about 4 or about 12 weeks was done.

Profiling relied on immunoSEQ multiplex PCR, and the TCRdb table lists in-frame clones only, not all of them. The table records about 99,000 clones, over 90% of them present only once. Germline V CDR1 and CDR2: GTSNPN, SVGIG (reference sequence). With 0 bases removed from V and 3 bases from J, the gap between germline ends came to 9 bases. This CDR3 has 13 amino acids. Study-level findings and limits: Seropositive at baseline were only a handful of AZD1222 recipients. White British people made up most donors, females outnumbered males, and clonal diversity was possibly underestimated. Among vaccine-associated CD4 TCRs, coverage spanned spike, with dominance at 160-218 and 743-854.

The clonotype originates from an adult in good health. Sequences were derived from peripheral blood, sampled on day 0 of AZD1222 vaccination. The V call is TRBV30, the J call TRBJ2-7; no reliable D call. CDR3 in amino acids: CAWSVLRDYEQYF. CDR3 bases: TGTGCCTGGAGTGTATTAAGAGACTACGAGCAGTACTTC.